Many counts were recorded for the clone carrying this T cell receptor beta chain. Its antigen is currently unknown. Vbeta (60) and Jbeta (13) primers were used in the PCR. Produced via immunoSEQ multiplex PCR; TCRdb's table is partial and in-frame only. The sample lists about 110,000 clones; around 83% were seen once. The CDR3 totals 17 residues. CDR1 is MDHEN and CDR2 is SYDVKM in the germline V gene. V was clipped by 7 bases and J by 5 bases; unmatched bases: 13. This entry is derived from a study of cytomegalovirus exposure and HLA in healthy donors. Turning to the study itself: Some 200 million T cells yielded about 120 million unique TCR beta sequences, as an earlier analysis found.

Findings and limits, study-wide: Beyond CMV serostatus, there was no information to go on about immune exposure.

The gene calls are TRBV28 and TRBJ2-2; TRBD1 aligns across 10 bases. The clonotype comes from a woman aged 55-69 years in good health and CMV-seropositive. Sequenced input: PBMCs. CDR3 nucleotides: TGTGCCAGCACGACAGGGGGCGGGTTTGGGAGAACCGGGGAGCTGTTTTTT. Amino acid sequence: CASTTGGGFGRTGELFF.